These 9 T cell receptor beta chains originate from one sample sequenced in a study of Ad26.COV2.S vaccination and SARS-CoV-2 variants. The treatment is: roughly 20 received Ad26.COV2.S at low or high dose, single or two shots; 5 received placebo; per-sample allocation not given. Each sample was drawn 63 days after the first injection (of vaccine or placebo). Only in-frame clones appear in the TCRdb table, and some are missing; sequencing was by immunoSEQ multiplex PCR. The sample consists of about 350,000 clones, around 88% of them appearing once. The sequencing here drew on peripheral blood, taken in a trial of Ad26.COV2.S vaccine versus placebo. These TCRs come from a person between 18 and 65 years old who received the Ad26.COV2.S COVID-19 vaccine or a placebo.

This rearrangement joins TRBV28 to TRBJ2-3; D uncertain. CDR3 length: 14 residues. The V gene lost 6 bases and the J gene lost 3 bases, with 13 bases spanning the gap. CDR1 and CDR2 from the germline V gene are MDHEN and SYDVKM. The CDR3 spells CASSPPGGTDTQYF. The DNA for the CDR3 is TGTGCCAGCAGCCCCCCGGGCGGAACAGATACGCAGTATTTT.

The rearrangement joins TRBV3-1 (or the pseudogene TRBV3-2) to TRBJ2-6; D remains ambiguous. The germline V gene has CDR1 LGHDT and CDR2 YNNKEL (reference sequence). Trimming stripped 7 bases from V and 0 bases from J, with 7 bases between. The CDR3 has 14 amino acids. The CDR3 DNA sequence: TGTGCCAGCAAGCGTGGCTCTGGGGCCAACGTCCTGACTTTC. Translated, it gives CASKRGSGANVLTF.

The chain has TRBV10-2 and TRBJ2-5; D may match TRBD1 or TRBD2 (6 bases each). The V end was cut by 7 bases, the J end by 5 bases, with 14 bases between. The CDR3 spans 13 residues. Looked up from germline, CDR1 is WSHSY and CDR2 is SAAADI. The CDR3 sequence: CASTRGEGETQYF. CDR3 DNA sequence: TGCGCCAGCACTAGGGGGGAAGGGGAGACCCAGTACTTC.

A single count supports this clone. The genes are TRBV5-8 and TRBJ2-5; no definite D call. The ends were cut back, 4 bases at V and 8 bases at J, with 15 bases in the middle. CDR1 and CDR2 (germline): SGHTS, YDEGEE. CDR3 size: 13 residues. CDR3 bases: TGTGCCAGCAGCCCTATCCGAGAAGGAACCCAGTACTTC. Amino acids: CASSPIREGTQYF.

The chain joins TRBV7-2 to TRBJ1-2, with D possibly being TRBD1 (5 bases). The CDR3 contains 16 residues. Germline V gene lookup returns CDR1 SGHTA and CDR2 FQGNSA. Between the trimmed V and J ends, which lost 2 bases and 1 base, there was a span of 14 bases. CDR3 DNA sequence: TGTGCCAGCAGCTTATTACAGGAGAAGCTTAACTATGGCTACACCTTC. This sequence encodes CASSLLQEKLNYGYTF. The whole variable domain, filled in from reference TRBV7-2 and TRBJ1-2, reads GAGVSQSPSNKVTEKGKDVELRCDPISGHTALYWYRQSLGQGLEFLIYFQGNSAPDKSGLPSDRFSAERTGGSVSTLTIQRTQQEDSAVYLCASSLLQEKLNYGYTFGSGTRLTVV.

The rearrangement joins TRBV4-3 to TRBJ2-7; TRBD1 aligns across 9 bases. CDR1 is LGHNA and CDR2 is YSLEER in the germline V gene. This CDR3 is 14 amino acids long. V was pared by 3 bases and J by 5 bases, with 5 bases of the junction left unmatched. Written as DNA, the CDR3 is TGCGCCAGCAGCCATAGGGACAGGGACCACGAGCAGTACTTC. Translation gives CASSHRDRDHEQYF.

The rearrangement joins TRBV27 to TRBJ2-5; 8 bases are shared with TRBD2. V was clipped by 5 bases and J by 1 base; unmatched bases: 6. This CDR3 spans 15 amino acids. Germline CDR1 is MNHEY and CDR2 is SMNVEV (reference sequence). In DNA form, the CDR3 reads TGTGCCAGCAGTCCCATAGCGGGAACCCAAGAGACCCAGTACTTC. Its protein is CASSPIAGTQETQYF.

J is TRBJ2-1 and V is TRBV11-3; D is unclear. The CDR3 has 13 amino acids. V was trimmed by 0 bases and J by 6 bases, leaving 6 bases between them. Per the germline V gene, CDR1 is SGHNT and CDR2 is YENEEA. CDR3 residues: CASSLDRSNEQFF. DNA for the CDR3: TGTGCCAGCAGCTTAGACAGGTCCAATGAGCAGTTCTTC. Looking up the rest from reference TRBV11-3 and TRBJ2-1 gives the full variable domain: EAGVVQSPRYKIIEKKQPVAFWCNPISGHNTLYWYLQNLGQGPELLIRYENEEAVDDSQLPKDRFSAERLKGVDSTLKIQPAELGDSAVYLCASSLDRSNEQFFGPGTRLTVL.

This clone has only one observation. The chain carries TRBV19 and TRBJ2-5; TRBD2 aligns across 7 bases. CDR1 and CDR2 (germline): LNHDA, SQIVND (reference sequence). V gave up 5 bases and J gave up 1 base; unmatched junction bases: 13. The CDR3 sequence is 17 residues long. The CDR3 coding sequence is TGTGCCAGTAGTGATTGGGGTCTAGCGGTTCCCCAAGAGACCCAGTACTTC. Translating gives CASSDWGLAVPQETQYF.